In this sample, the clone carrying this T cell receptor (beta chain) turned up many times. Its antigen is not known. These data come from a study of early T cells in non-severe SARS-CoV-2 infection. Study as a whole: The authors sequenced bulk RNA from unsorted whole blood, leaving chains unpaired.

Unique molecular identifiers were affixed to single, distinct cDNA molecules. From the 5' RACE reads, TCRdb called clonotypes with MiXCR, one entry per CDR3 protein. The repertoire includes tens of thousands of distinct CDR3 sequences, 5% to 6.5% of them detected once, and about 7.8% sits in the top ten. The CDR3 covers 16 residues. Trimming cost V 2 bases and J 7 bases; bases outside gene matches: 6. From germline, CDR1 is SGHTA and CDR2 FQGNSA. General study findings and limits: VDJdb matching skewed toward anti-spike CD8 responses, missing private and CD4 specificities.

The sequence was collected from an adult who was a healthcare worker with PCR-confirmed SARS-CoV-2 infection or an uninfected control (not recorded which). Specimen: whole blood. The rearrangement links TRBV7-2 to TRBJ2-2, with 11 bases matching TRBD2. CDR3 residues: CASSLLAGGPGGELFF. The CDR3 DNA is TGTGCCAGCAGCTTACTAGCGGGGGGCCCCGGCGGGGAGCTGTTTTTT.